This entry features one T cell receptor beta chain sequence. The sample comes from a study of T-cell memory formation after mild COVID-19. A 5'RACE reaction primed in the constant segment made cDNA libraries of TCR alpha and TCR beta, and these carried sample barcodes and UMIs. TCRdb reprocessed the 5' RACE reads via MiXCR and lists one record per CDR3 protein. The repertoire holds about 240,000 distinct CDR3 sequences, with roughly 9.4% as singletons. This CDR3 comprises 14 residues. CDR1 is SGDLS, CDR2 YYNGEE, per germline. V was pared by 0 bases and J by 5 bases, with 8 bases between. The sequence was obtained from a man younger than 30 who had mild COVID-19 (a few samples of this study predate the infection). Cell type and time point are not known. The sample consisted of PBMCs or a T cell subset sorted from them (not recorded which). V usage is TRBV9 and J usage is TRBJ1-4, with D perhaps TRBD1 (5 bases). DNA of the CDR3: TGTGCCAGCAGCGTAGGTGGGGGAAATGAAAAACTGTTTTTT. Its protein product is CASSVGGGNEKLFF. Full variable domain (outside the CDR3, taken from reference TRBV9 and TRBJ1-4): DSGVTQTPKHLITATGQRVTLRCSPRSGDLSVYWYQQSLDQGLQFLIQYYNGEERAKGNILERFSAQQFPDLHSELNLSSLELGDSALYFCASSVGGGNEKLFFGSGTQLSVL.